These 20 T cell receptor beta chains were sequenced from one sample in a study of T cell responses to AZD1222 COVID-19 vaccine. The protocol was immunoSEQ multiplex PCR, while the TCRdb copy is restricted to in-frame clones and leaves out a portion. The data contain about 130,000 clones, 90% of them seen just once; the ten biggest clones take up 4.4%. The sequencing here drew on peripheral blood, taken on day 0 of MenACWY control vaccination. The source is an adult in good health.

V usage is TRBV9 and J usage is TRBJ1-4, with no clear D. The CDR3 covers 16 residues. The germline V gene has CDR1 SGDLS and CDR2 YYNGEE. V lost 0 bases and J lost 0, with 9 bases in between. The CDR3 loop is CASSVAPGATNEKLFF. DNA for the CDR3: TGTGCCAGCAGCGTAGCTCCGGGAGCAACTAATGAAAAACTGTTTTTT.

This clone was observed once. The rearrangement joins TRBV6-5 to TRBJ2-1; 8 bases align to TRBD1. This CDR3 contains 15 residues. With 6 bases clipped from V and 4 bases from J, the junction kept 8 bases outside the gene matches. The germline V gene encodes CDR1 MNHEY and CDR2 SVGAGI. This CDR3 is CASRPPTGVYNEQFF. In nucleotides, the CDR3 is TGTGCCAGCAGGCCCCCGACAGGGGTTTACAATGAGCAGTTCTTC.

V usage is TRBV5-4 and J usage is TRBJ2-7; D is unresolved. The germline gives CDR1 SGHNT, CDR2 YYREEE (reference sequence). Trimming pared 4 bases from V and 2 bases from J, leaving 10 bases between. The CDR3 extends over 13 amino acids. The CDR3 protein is CASSPIFTYEQYV. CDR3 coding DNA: TGTGCCAGCAGCCCGATCTTTACCTACGAGCAGTACGTC.

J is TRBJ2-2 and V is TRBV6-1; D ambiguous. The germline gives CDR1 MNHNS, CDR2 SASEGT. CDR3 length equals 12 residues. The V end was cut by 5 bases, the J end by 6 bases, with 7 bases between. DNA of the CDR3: TGTGCCAGCAGTCCTCATGCCGGGGAGCTGTTTTTT. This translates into CASSPHAGELFF.

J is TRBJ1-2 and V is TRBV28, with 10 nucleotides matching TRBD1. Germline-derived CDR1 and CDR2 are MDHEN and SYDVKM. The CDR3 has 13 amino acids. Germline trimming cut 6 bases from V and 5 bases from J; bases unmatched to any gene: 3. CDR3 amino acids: CASRPGQGYGYTF. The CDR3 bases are TGTGCCAGCAGGCCGGGACAGGGGTATGGCTACACCTTC.

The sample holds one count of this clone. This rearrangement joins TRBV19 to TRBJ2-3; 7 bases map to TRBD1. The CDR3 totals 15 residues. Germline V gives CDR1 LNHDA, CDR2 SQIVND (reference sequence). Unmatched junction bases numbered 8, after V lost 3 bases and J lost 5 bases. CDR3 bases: TGTGCCAGTAGTATCCGGGACAGAGCCATAGATACGCAGTATTTT. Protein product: CASSIRDRAIDTQYF.

DNA for the CDR3: TGTGCCAGCAGACAAGGGGGGGCAGGATCCTACGAGCAGTACGTC. This encodes CASRQGGAGSYEQYV. The V gene is TRBV28, the J gene TRBJ2-7; D is possibly TRBD2 (7 bases). Looked up from germline, CDR1 is MDHEN and CDR2 is SYDVKM. Trimming stripped 6 bases from V and 1 base from J, with 16 bases between. This CDR3 has 15 residues.

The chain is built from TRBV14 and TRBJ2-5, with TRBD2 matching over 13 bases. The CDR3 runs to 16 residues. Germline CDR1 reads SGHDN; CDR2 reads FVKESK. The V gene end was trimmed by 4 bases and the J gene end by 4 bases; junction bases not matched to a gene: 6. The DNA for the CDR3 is TGTGCCAGCAGCCCAAGGACTAGCGGGAGCCTAGAGACCCAGTACTTC. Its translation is CASSPRTSGSLETQYF.

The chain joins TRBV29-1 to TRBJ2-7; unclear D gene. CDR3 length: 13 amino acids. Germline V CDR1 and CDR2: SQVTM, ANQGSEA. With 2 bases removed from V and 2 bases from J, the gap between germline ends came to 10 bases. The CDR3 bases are TGCAGCGTTGAAATGGGCGCAACCTACGAGCAGTACTTC. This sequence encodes CSVEMGATYEQYF.

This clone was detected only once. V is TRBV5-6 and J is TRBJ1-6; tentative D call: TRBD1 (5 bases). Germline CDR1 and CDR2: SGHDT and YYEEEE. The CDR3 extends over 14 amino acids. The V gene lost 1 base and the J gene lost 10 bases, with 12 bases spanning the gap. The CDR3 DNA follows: TGTGCCAGCAGCTTGAGGCAGGGAGACTCACCCCTCCACTTT. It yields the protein CASSLRQGDSPLHF.

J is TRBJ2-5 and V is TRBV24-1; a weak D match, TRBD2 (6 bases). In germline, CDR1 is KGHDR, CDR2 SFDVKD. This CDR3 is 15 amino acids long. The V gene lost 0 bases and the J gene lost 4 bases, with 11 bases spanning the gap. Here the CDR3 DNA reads TGTGCCACCAGTGATTTGGCGGGGCAGAGAGAGACCCAGTACTTC. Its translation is CATSDLAGQRETQYF.

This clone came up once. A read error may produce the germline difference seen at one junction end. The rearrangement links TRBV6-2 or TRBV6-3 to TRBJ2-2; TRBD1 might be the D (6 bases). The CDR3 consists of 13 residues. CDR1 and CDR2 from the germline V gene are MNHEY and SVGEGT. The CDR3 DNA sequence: TGTGCCGGCAGCCTAGACAGGCGGGGGGAGCTGTTTTTT. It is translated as CAGSLDRRGELFF.

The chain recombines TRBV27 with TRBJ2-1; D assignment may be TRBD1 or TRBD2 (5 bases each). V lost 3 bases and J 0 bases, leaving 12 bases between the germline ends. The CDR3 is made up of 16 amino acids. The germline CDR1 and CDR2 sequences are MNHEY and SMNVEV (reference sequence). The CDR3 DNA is TGTGCCAGCAGTTTCGGGGCGGGCAGCTCCTACAATGAGCAGTTCTTC. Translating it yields CASSFGAGSSYNEQFF.

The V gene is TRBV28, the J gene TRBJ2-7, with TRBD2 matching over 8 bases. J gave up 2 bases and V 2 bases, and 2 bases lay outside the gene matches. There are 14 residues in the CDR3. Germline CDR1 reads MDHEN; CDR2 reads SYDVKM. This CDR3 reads CASSLALAAYEQYF. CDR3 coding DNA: TGTGCCAGCAGTTTAGCACTAGCGGCCTACGAGCAGTACTTC.

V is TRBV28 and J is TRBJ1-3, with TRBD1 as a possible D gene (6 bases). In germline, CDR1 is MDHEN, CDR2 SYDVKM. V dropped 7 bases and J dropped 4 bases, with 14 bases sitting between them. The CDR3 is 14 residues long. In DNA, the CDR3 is TGTGCCAGCACCTGGGGGGGCTCCGGAAACACCATATATTTT. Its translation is CASTWGGSGNTIYF.

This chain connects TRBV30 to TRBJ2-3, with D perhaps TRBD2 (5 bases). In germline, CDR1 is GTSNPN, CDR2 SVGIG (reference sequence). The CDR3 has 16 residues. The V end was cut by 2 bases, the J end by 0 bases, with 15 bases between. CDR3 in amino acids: CAWSSERGLSTDTQYF. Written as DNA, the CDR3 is TGTGCCTGGAGTTCGGAGAGAGGGTTAAGCACAGATACGCAGTATTTT.

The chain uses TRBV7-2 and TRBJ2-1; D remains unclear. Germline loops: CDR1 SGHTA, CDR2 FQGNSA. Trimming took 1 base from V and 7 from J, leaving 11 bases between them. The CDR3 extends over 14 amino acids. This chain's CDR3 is CASSLVGSWNEQFF. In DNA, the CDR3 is TGTGCCAGCAGCTTAGTTGGCAGTTGGAATGAGCAGTTCTTC.

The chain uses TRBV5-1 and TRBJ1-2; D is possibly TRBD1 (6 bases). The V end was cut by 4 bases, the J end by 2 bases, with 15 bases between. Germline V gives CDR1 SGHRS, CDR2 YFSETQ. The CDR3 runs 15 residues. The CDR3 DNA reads TGCGCCAGCAGCCTAACCGGGGGGCTCAACTATGGCTACACCTTC. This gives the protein CASSLTGGLNYGYTF.

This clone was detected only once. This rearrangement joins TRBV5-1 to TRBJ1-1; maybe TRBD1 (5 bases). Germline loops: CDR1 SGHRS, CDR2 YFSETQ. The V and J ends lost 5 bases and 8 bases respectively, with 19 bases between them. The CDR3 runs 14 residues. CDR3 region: CASRAGLAGREAFF. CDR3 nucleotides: TGCGCCAGCAGGGCGGGGTTGGCAGGGCGGGAAGCTTTCTTT. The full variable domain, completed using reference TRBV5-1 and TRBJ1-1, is KAGVTQTPRYLIKTRGQQVTLSCSPISGHRSVSWYQQTPGQGLQFLFEYFSETQRNKGNFPGRFSGRQFSNSRSEMNVSTLELGDSALYLCASRAGLAGREAFFGQGTRLTVV.

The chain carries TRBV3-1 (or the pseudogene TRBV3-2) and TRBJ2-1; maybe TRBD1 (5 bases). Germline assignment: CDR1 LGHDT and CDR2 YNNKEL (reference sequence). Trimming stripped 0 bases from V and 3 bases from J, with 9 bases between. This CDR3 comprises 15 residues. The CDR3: CASSQDEGDYNEQFF. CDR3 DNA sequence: TGTGCCAGCAGCCAAGATGAAGGGGACTACAATGAGCAGTTCTTC.